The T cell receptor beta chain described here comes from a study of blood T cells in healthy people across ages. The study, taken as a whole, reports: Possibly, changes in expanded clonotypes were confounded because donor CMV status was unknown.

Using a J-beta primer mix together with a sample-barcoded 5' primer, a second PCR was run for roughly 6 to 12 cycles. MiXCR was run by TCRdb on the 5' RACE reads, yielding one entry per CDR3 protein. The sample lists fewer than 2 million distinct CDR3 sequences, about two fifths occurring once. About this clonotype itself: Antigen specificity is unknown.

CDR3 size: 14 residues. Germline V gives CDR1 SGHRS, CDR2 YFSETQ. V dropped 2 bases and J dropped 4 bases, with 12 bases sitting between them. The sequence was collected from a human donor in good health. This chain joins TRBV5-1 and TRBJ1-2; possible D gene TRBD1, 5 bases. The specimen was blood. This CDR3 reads CASSFRGGIYGYTF. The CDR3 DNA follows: TGCGCCAGCAGCTTTCGGGGGGGGATCTATGGCTACACCTTC.